This TCR beta chain emerged from a study of blood T cell repertoires in COVID-19. Study in general: The samples span acute and convalescent COVID-19 from the United States, Italy and Spain.

V lost 2 bases, J lost 8 bases, and 4 bases stayed unmatched. Per germline, CDR1 SEHNR and CDR2 FQNEAQ (reference sequence). The length of the CDR3 is 15 residues. Clones were sequenced by immunoSEQ multiplex PCR, and TCRdb holds only the in-frame ones, with some missing. This sample has some 270,000 clones, with roughly 84% found just once. Participant-given clinical history determined each cohort assignment. Exposed enrollees had met someone with a PCR-confirmed or clinician-diagnosed COVID-19 case at some point within the 2 weeks before study entry. The gene calls are TRBV7-9 and TRBJ2-1, with 12 bases aligning to TRBD2. Sequencing was done on a sample of PBMCs or T cells enriched from blood (not recorded which). The source of this sequence is a woman aged 50 to 65 who had been exposed to COVID-19. The CDR3 loop is CASSLLAGGPDEQFF. CDR3 in DNA: TGTGCCAGCAGCTTACTAGCGGGGGGGCCCGATGAGCAGTTCTTC.